This entry features one T cell receptor (beta chain) sequence. Its specificity is unknown. The assay was immunoSEQ multiplex PCR, and TCRdb's table has in-frame clones only and misses some. The sample carries approximately 20,000 clones, about 68% recorded once. Regarding time point: cycle 4 day 1 (C4D1), after more than five weeks of nivolumab. Relapses following autologous stem cell transplantation were seen in all patients, with brentuximab vedotin exposure varying. The entry originates in a study of PD-1 blockade in classical Hodgkin lymphoma. Germline V gene lookup returns CDR1 SGHRS and CDR2 YFSETQ. The CDR3 runs 14 residues. V lost 3 bases and J 6 bases, leaving 13 bases between the germline ends. Overall study results and limits: Baseline TCR diversity was reportedly lower in newly diagnosed patients than healthy donors. After ASCT, patients who started nivolumab under 1 year later were excluded. CD4+ TCR diversity, unlike CD8+, climbed significantly by C4D1.

This chain connects TRBV5-1 to TRBJ2-1; perhaps D is TRBD1 or TRBD2 (5 bases each). The TCR originated in a human donor with classical Hodgkin lymphoma. The specimen comprised peripheral blood mononuclear cells (PBMCs), sampled before the fourth cycle of nivolumab. CDR3 coding DNA: TGCGCCAGCAGCTCCGGGACCCAGGTCAATGAGCAGTTCTTC. It specifies CASSSGTQVNEQFF. The entire variable domain, with the rest obtained from reference TRBV5-1 and TRBJ2-1, is as follows: KAGVTQTPRYLIKTRGQQVTLSCSPISGHRSVSWYQQTPGQGLQFLFEYFSETQRNKGNFPGRFSGRQFSNSRSEMNVSTLELGDSALYLCASSSGTQVNEQFFGPGTRLTVL.